This TCR beta chain was observed in a study of blood T cells in healthy people across ages. Trimming cost V 3 bases and J 0 bases, with 10 bases left between them. This CDR3 spans 14 amino acids. CDR1 and CDR2 from the germline V gene are DFQATT and SNEGSKA (reference sequence). Overall study findings and caveats: Strongly correlated with naive T cell percentage was TCR beta diversity.

A J-beta primer mix and a sample-barcoded 5' primer were used in a second PCR of about 6 to 12 cycles. The authors tagged each cDNA molecule using a template-switch adaptor with 12 random nucleotides. Sequencing yielded, for each sample, at least 3 million paired-end reads carrying CDR3. TCRdb independently ran MiXCR on the 5' RACE reads; one entry per CDR3 protein. The sample lists approximately 1,000,000 distinct CDR3 sequences; around two fifths were seen once. Remarks on this clonotype: Its cognate antigen is unknown.

This receptor was identified in a man between 18 and 35 years old in good health. The chain joins TRBV20-1 to TRBJ2-3; D may correspond to TRBD1 or TRBD2 (5 bases each). The sequencing sample was made of blood. CDR3 sequence (DNA): TGCAGTGCTAGTGTTAGGGACAGCACAGATACGCAGTATTTT. This sequence encodes CSASVRDSTDTQYF.